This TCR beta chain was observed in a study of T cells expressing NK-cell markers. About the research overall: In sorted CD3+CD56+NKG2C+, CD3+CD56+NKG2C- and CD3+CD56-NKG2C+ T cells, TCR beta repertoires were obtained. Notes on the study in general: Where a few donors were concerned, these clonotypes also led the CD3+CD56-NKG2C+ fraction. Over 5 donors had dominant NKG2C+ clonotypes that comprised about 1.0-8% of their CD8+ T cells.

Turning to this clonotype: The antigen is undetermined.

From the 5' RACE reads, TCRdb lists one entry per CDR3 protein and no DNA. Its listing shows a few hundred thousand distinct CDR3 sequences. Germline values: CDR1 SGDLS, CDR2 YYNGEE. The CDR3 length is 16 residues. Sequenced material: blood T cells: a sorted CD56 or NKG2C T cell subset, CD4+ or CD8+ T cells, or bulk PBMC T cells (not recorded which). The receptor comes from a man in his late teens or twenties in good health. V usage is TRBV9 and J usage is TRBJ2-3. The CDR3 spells CASSAGLAYRTDTQYF.